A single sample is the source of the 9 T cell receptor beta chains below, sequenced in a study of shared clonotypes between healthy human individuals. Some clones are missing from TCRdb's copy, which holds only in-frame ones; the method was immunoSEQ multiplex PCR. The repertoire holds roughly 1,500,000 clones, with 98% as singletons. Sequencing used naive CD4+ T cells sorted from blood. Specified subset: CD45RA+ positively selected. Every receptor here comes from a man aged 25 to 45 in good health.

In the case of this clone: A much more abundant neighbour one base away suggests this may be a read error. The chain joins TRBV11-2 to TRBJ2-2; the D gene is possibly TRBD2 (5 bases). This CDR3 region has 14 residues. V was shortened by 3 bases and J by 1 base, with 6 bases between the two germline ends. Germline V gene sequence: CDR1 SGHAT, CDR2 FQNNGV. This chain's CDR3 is CASSFGLNTGELFF. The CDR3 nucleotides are TGTGCCAGCAGCTTTGGACTGAACACCGGGGAGCTGTTTTTT.

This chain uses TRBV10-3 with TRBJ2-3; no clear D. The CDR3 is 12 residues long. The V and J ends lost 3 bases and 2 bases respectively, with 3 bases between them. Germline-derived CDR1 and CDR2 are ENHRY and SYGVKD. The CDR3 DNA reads TGTGCCATCAGTGACACCACAGATACGCAGTATTTT. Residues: CAISDTTDTQYF.

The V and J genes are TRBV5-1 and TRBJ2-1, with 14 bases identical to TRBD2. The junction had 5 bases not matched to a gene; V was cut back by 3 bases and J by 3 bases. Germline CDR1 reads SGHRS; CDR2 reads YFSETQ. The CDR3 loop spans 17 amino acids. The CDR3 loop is CASSWGLAGVFYNEQFF. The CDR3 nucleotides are TGCGCCAGCAGCTGGGGACTAGCGGGAGTTTTCTACAATGAGCAGTTCTTC.

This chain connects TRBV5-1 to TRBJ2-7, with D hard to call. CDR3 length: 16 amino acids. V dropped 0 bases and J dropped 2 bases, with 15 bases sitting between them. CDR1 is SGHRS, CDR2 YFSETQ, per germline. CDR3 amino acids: CASSLGAIENAYEQYF. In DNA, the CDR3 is TGCGCCAGCAGCTTGGGGGCGATAGAAAATGCCTACGAGCAGTACTTC.

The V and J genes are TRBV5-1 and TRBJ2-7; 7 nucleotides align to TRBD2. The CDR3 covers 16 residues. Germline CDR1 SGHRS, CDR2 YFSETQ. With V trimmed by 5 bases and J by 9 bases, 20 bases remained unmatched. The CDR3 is CASSPIAGAPYEGQYF. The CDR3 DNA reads TGCGCCAGCAGTCCTATTGCGGGAGCACCGTATGAGGGGCAGTACTTC.

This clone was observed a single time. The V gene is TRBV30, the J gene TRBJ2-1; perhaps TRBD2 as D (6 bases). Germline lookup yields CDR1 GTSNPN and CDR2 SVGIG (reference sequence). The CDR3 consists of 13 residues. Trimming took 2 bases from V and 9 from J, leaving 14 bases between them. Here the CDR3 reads CAWSTKERAEQFF. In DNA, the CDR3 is TGTGCCTGGAGTACCAAAGAGCGGGCTGAGCAGTTCTTC.

This CDR3 reads CASSLRGIGQETQYF. For the CDR3, the DNA is TGTGCCAGCAGCTTAAGAGGTATTGGACAAGAGACCCAGTACTTC. The chain links TRBV13 to TRBJ2-5; no definite D call. V was shortened by 2 bases and J by 2 bases, with 12 bases between the two germline ends. The CDR3 extends over 15 amino acids. Germline V lookup: CDR1 PRHDT, CDR2 FYEKMQ (reference sequence).

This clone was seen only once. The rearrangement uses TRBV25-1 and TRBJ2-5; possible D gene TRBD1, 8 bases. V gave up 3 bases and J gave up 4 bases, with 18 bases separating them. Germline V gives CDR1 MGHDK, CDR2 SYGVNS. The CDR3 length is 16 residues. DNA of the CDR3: TGTGCCAGCAGTGACCAAGGACAGGGAGGGGGAGAGACCCAGTACTTC. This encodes CASSDQGQGGGETQYF.

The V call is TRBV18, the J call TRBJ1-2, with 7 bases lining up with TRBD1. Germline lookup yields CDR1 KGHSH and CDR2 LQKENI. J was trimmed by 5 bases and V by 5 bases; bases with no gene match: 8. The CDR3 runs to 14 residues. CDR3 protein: CASSVGQIVYGYTF. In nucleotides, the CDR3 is TGTGCCAGCTCAGTGGGACAGATAGTATATGGCTACACCTTC.